This is a list of T cell receptor beta chains from one sample in a study of blood T cell repertoires in COVID-19. The method was immunoSEQ multiplex PCR; TCRdb's version includes in-frame clones alone and lacks a portion of them. Here the sample spans about 350,000 clones, 88% being singletons. The sample consisted of PBMCs or T cells enriched from blood (not recorded which). The receptors derive from a woman aged 25 to 39 who had been exposed to COVID-19. CDR3s include the opening cysteine and the closing phenylalanine or tryptophan. The D gene is left open where the match is weak. The listing skips clone size in some rows; elsewhere it reads once, few, many or a size class.

size	V	J	D	CDR3	DNA
NA	TRBV11-3	TRBJ2-2	NA	CASSSPLAYGAGELFF	TGTGCCAGCAGCTCCCCTTTGGCGTACGGGGCCGGGGAGCTGTTTTTT
NA	TRBV6-1	TRBJ2-7	NA	CASSESGRAYEQYF	TGTGCCAGCAGTGAATCGGGCAGGGCCTACGAGCAGTACTTC
NA	TRBV10-2	TRBJ2-7	TRBD1	CASSWDRETYEQYF	TGCGCCAGCAGTTGGGACAGGGAAACCTACGAGCAGTACTTC
NA	TRBV30	TRBJ2-7	NA	CAWSVTGTYEQYF	TGTGCCTGGAGTGTAACAGGTACCTACGAGCAGTACTTC
NA	TRBV29-1	TRBJ2-3	NA	CSVSEGATTDTQYF	TGCAGCGTTTCAGAGGGCGCCACCACGGATACGCAGTATTTT
NA	TRBV28	TRBJ2-7	TRBD2	CASSPYRGGASGRPYEQYF	TGTGCCAGCAGTCCATATAGGGGTGGGGCTAGCGGGAGGCCCTACGAGCAGTACTTC
NA	TRBV5-1	TRBJ1-5	NA	CASSLTGSPPQHF	TGCGCCAGCAGCTTGACGGGGAGCCCGCCCCAGCATTTT
once	TRBV3-1/TRBV3-2	TRBJ2-1	TRBD2	CASSQGSGRDGEQFF	TGTGCCAGCAGCCAAGGTAGCGGGAGGGATGGTGAGCAGTTCTTC
NA	TRBV7-2	TRBJ1-1	TRBD1	CASSLWDSTEAFF	TGTGCCAGCAGCTTATGGGACAGCACTGAAGCTTTCTTT
NA	TRBV2	TRBJ1-3	NA	CAIGGWRGSSGNTIYF	TGTGCCATAGGTGGGTGGCGCGGAAGCTCTGGAAACACCATATATTTT
NA	TRBV27	TRBJ2-1	NA	CASSLSGLGHNEQFF	TGTGCCAGCTCCCTCTCCGGACTTGGTCACAATGAGCAGTTCTTC
NA	TRBV28	TRBJ2-5	TRBD1	CASSLSGQGETQYF	TGTGCCAGCAGTTTATCCGGACAGGGGGAGACCCAGTACTTC
NA	TRBV5-5	TRBJ1-5	TRBD1	CASSLSRDRGSKNQPQHF	TGTGCCAGCAGCTTGTCCCGGGACAGGGGGTCTAAAAATCAGCCCCAGCATTTT
NA	TRBV5-8	TRBJ2-3	NA	CASSFSRDTSTDTQYF	TGTGCCAGCAGCTTCTCGAGGGACACAAGCACAGATACGCAGTATTTT
few	TRBV19	TRBJ2-7	NA	CASSTRTPTYEQYF	TGTGCCAGTAGCACAAGGACTCCCACCTACGAGCAGTACTTC
few	TRBV2	TRBJ1-2	NA	CASSDHRERVSYGYTF	TGTGCCAGCAGTGATCACAGGGAGAGGGTCTCCTATGGCTACACCTTC